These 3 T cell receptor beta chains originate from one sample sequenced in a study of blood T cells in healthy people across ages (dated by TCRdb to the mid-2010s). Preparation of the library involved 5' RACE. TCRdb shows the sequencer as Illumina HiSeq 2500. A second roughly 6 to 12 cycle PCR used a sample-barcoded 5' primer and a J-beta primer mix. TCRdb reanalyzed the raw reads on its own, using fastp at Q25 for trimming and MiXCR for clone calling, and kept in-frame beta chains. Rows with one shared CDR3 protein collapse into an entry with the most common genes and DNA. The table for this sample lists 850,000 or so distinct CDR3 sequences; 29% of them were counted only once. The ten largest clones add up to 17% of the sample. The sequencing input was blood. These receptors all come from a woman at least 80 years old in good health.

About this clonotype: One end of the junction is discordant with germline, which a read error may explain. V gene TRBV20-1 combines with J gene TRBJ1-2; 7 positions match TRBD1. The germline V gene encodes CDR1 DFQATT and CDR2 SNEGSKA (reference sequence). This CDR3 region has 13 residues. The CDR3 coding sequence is TGCAGTGCTAGTGAACAGGGGACCTATGGCTGCACCTTC. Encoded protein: CSASEQGTYGCTF.

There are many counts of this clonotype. DNA for the CDR3: TGTGCCAGCGCAAGACAGGGACATAACTATGGCTACACCTTC. Translation gives CASARQGHNYGYTF. The chain combines TRBV27 with TRBJ1-2; 7 bases fit TRBD1. This CDR3 is 14 amino acids long. The V gene's germline CDR1 is MNHEY and CDR2 SMNVEV (reference sequence). V lost 8 bases, J lost 1 base, and 7 bases stayed unmatched.

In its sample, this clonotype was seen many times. Here the CDR3 reads CASSHPKTSGGSDTQYF. As DNA, the CDR3 is TGCGCCAGCAGCCACCCCAAGACTAGCGGGGGGTCAGATACGCAGTATTTT. The chain combines TRBV4-3 with TRBJ2-3; TRBD2 matches at 13 bases. The CDR3 totals 17 residues. V lost 3 bases and J lost 4; bases outside the gene matches: 7. Looked up from germline, CDR1 is LGHNA and CDR2 is YSLEER.